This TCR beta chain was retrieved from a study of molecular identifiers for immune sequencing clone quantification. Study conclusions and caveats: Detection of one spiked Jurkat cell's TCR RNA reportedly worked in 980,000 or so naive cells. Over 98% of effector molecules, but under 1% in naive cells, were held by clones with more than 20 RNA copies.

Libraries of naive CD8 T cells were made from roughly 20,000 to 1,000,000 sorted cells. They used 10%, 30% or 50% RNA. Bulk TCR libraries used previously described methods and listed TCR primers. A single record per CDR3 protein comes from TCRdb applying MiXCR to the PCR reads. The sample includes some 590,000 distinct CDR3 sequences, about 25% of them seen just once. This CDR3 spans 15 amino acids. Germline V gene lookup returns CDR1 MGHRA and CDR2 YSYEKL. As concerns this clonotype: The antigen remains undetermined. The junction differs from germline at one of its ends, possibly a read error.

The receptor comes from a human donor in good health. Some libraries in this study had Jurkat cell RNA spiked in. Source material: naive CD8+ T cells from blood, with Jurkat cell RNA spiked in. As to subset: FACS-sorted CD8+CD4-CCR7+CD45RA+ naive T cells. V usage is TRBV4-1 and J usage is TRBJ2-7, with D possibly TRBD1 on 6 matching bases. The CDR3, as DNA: TGCGCCAGCAGCCCCTCCCAGGGGACATCCTACGAGCAGTCCTTC. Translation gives CASSPSQGTSYEQSF.